These 13 T cell receptor beta chains were sequenced from one sample in a study of cytomegalovirus exposure and HLA in healthy donors. This PCR relied on a set of 60 Vbeta primers and 13 Jbeta primers. The repertoire was sequenced with immunoSEQ multiplex PCR; TCRdb's copy has only in-frame clones and lacks some. The sample consists of about 130,000 clones, 15% to 20% of them appearing once. The sample taken for sequencing was PBMCs. These receptors all stem from a female donor in good health and CMV-seropositive.

The chain carries TRBV4-3 and TRBJ2-1, with TRBD2 identical over 11 bases. Germline CDR1 LGHNA, CDR2 YSLEER. This CDR3 has 16 residues. V gave up 0 bases and J gave up 5 bases; unmatched junction bases: 3. The CDR3 nucleotides are TGCGCCAGCAGCCAAGAACTAGCGGGGGAGAACAATGAGCAGTTCTTC. It encodes CASSQELAGENNEQFF.

This clone was detected a few times. The CDR3 DNA reads as TGCGCCAGCAGTAAGGCCTGGCAGCGGGAGGTAACAGATACGCAGTATTTT. Its translation: CASSKAWQREVTDTQYF. The rearrangement uses TRBV5-1 and TRBJ2-3, with 9 bases identical to TRBD2. This CDR3 spans 17 amino acids. Germline lookup yields CDR1 SGHRS and CDR2 YFSETQ. Trimming took 5 bases from V and 3 from J; bases not matched to a gene: 13.

The chain combines TRBV27 with TRBJ2-1; 9 nucleotides align to TRBD2. The trim removed 7 bases at V and 2 bases at J, leaving 3 bases unmatched. Germline V gene sequence: CDR1 MNHEY, CDR2 SMNVEV (reference sequence). The length of the CDR3 is 14 residues. In DNA form, the CDR3 reads TGTGCCAGCACCAGCGGGGGGCCCTACAATGAGCAGTTCTTC. It is translated as CASTSGGPYNEQFF.

This clone was recorded a few times. This chain links TRBV4-2 with TRBJ2-7; tentatively, D is TRBD1 (6 bases). This CDR3 comprises 14 residues. V lost 3 bases, J lost 3 bases, and 12 bases lay in between. In germline, CDR1 is LGHNA, CDR2 YNFKEQ. CDR3 in amino acids: CASSQYTGFYEQYF. The CDR3 coding sequence is TGTGCCAGCAGCCAGTATACAGGGTTCTACGAGCAGTACTTC.

The chain recombines TRBV7-2 with TRBJ1-1; D is undetermined. The V and J ends lost 2 bases and 1 base respectively, with 8 bases between them. The CDR3 has 14 amino acids. Germline V gene lookup returns CDR1 SGHTA and CDR2 FQGNSA. The CDR3: CASSLLPGNTEAFF. In DNA form, the CDR3 reads TGTGCCAGCAGCTTATTACCGGGGAACACTGAAGCTTTCTTT.

In its sample, this clone was seen a few times. This chain uses TRBV10-3 with TRBJ1-5; a possible D gene is TRBD1 (5 bases). V shed 6 bases and J shed 5 bases, with 14 bases lying between them. Germline assignment: CDR1 ENHRY and CDR2 SYGVKD. The CDR3 spans 14 residues. The CDR3 region has the DNA TGTGCCATCAGCTCGCGGGGGGTCGATCAGCCCCAGCATTTT. Amino acid sequence: CAISSRGVDQPQHF.

The CDR3 nucleotides read TGTGCCAGCAGCTTGAGACTAGCGGCTAGCACAGATACGCAGTATTTT. Translation: CASSLRLAASTDTQYF. The chain employs TRBV5-4 and TRBJ2-3, with 9 bases that match TRBD2. V lost 1 base to trimming and J lost 0 bases; unmatched junction nucleotides: 3. Germline values: CDR1 SGHNT, CDR2 YYREEE (reference sequence). This CDR3 is 16 amino acids long.

This clone has only a few counts. This rearrangement joins TRBV25-1 to TRBJ1-2, with 10 bases fitting TRBD1. Trimming cost V 4 bases and J 6 bases; bases outside gene matches: 5. Looked up from germline, CDR1 is MGHDK and CDR2 is SYGVNS. CDR3 length: 14 residues. Written as DNA, the CDR3 is TGTGCCAGCAGTGGACAGGGGGCTGGTGATGGCTACACCTTC. Its protein product is CASSGQGAGDGYTF.

The genes are TRBV15 and TRBJ2-5, with a tentative D call TRBD1 (7 bases). V gave up 2 bases and J gave up 4 bases, with 8 bases separating them. CDR1 LNHNV and CDR2 YYDKDF come from the germline V gene (reference sequence). The CDR3 runs to 13 residues. For the CDR3, the DNA is TGTGCCACCAGCAGACAGGGGGGAGAGACCCAGTACTTC. Its translation is CATSRQGGETQYF.

This sequence joins TRBV19 and TRBJ2-2, with D possibly TRBD1 on 7 matching bases. The germline V gene encodes CDR1 LNHDA and CDR2 SQIVND (reference sequence). Trimming cost V 3 bases and J 5 bases, with 22 bases left between them. There are 18 residues in the CDR3. The CDR3 loop is CASSMEPLDREVTGELFF. The CDR3 DNA reads as TGTGCCAGTAGTATGGAACCCCTCGACAGGGAGGTGACCGGGGAGCTGTTTTTT.

This chain uses TRBV4-3 with TRBJ2-1; 7 positions match TRBD1. The V gene's germline CDR1 is LGHNA and CDR2 YSLEER. The CDR3 loop spans 16 amino acids. J gave up 0 bases and V 2 bases, and 4 bases lay outside the gene matches. The CDR3 spells CASSQYRGSSYNEQFF. In DNA, the CDR3 is TGCGCCAGCAGCCAATACAGGGGTAGCTCCTACAATGAGCAGTTCTTC.

The chain couples TRBV7-6 to TRBJ2-1; D perhaps matches TRBD1 (6 bases). Germline lookup yields CDR1 SGHVS and CDR2 FNYEAQ. This CDR3 has 16 residues. The germline V and J ends were trimmed by 5 bases and 6 bases, with 20 bases remaining between them. CDR3 residues: CASSPPADARGNEQFF. Here the CDR3 DNA reads TGTGCCAGCAGCCCCCCGGCGGACGCCAGGGGCAATGAGCAGTTCTTC. The entire variable domain, with the rest obtained from reference TRBV7-6 and TRBJ2-1, is as follows: GAGVSQSPRYKVTKRGQDVALRCDPISGHVSLYWYRQALGQGPEFLTYFNYEAQQDKSGLPNDRFSAERPEGSISTLTIQRTEQRDSAMYRCASSPPADARGNEQFFGPGTRLTVL.

V usage is TRBV5-4 and J usage is TRBJ2-3, with 13 nucleotides matching TRBD2. This CDR3 comprises 15 residues. Germline-derived CDR1 and CDR2 are SGHNT and YYREEE (reference sequence). V was pared by 3 bases and J by 7 bases, with 5 bases of the junction left unmatched. The DNA for the CDR3 is TGTGCCAGCAGCTCAACTAGCGGGGGGGCACATACGCAGTATTTT. Protein: CASSSTSGGAHTQYF.